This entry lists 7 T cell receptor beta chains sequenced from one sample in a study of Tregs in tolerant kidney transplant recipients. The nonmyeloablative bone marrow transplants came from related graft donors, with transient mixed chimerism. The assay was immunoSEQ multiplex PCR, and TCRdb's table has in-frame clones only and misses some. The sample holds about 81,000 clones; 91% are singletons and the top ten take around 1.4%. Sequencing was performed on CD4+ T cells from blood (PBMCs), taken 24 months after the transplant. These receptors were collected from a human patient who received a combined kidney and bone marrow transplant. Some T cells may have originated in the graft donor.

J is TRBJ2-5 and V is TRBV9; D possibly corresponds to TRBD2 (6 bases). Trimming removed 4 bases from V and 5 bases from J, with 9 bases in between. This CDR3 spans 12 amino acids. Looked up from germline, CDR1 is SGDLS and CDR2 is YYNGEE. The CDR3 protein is CASSYGGETQYF. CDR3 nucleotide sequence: TGTGCCAGCAGCTATGGGGGGGAGACCCAGTACTTC.

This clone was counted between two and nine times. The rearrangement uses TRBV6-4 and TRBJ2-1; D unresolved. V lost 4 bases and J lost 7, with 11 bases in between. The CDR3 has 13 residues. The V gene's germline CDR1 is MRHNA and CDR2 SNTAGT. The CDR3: CASSAQATNEQFF. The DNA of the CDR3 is TGTGCCAGCAGTGCTCAAGCCACTAATGAGCAGTTCTTC.

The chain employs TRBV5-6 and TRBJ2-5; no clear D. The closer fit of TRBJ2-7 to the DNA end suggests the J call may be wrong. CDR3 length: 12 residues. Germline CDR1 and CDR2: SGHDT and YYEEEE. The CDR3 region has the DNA TGTGCCAGCAGCTTTTCGGGTCGCGAGCAGTACTTC. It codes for CASSFSGREQYF.

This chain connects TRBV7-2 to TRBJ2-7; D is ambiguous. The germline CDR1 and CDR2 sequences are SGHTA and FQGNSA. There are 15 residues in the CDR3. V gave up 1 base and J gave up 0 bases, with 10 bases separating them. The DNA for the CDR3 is TGTGCCAGCAGCTTAGGTTGGCCAAGCTCCTACGAGCAGTACTTC. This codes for CASSLGWPSSYEQYF.

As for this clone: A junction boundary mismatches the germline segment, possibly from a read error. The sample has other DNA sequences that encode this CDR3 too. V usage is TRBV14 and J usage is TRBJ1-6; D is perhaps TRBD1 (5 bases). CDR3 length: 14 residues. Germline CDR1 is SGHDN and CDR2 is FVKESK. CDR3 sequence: CASSRQNYNSPLHF. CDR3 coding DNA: TGTGCCAGCAGCCGACAGAACTATAATTCCCCCCTCCACTTT.

CDR3 coding DNA: TGTGCCAGTGGTTCGGGTGTGGCCCCAGATACGCAGTATTTT. Translation: CASGSGVAPDTQYF. The J gene is TRBJ2-3, the V gene TRBV19; no reliable D call. The CDR3 consists of 14 residues. Germline-derived CDR1 and CDR2 are LNHDA and SQIVND (reference sequence). The ends were cut back, 8 bases at V and 4 bases at J, with 16 bases in the middle. Using reference TRBV19 and TRBJ2-3 for the parts outside the CDR3, the full variable domain is DGGITQSPKYLFRKEGQNVTLSCEQNLNHDAMYWYRQDPGQGLRLIYYSQIVNDFQKGDIAEGYSVSREKKESFPLTVTSAQKNPTAFYLCASGSGVAPDTQYFGPGTRLTVL.

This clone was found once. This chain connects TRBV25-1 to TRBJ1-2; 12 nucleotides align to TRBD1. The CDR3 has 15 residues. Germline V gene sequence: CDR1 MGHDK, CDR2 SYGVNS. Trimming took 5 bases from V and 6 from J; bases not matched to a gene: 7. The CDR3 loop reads CASSNRDRGRHGYTF. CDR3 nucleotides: TGTGCCAGCAGTAATAGGGACAGGGGGCGCCATGGCTACACCTTC.